These 10 T cell receptor beta chains originate from one sample sequenced in a study of tumor-infiltrating lymphocytes in primary liver carcinoma. The approximately 17-32 mg bulk tissue piece was not sorted before simultaneous RNA and DNA extraction. TCR beta cDNA was reverse-transcribed from 500 ng of total RNA. The reaction used a constant-region primer and ProtoScript II reverse transcriptase. Each TCR beta library was derived from three nested multiplex PCR rounds that employed slightly modified ARM-PCR. Use of TRBV1-TRBV30 forward primers with a C-beta reverse primer characterized the first two PCR rounds, which lasted around 9 cycles each. From the multiplex PCR reads, TCRdb called clonotypes with MiXCR, one entry per CDR3 protein. The repertoire holds 55,000 to 70,000 distinct CDR3 sequences, with less than 75% as singletons. The specimen sequenced was liver tumor tissue from sampling region 2. Subset indicated: tumor region T2, inferior pole. The receptors originated from a man between 40 and 49 years old with primary liver carcinoma and hepatitis B virus infection.

V and J are TRBV20-1 and TRBJ2-1; D not certain. Germline CDR1 is DFQATT and CDR2 is SNEGSKA (reference sequence). V dropped 6 bases and J dropped 8 bases, with 8 bases sitting between them. The CDR3 is 10 amino acids. The CDR3 nucleotides read TGCAGTGCCCGTCACGATGAGCAGTTCTTC. It translates to CSARHDEQFF.

This clonotype showed up many times. The CDR3 DNA sequence: TGTGCCAGCAGCAAAGTTGGGCTAGCGGGAAGCTCCTACAATGAGCAGTTCTTC. Amino acid sequence: CASSKVGLAGSSYNEQFF. The chain is built from TRBV21-1 and TRBJ2-1; the table's D call TRBD2 went unverified against the DNA. TRBV21-1 constitutes a pseudogene. CDR3 length: 18 residues.

This clonotype was seen many times. The junction differs from germline at one of its ends, possibly a read error. The V gene is TRBV11-3, the J gene TRBJ2-7; the match to TRBD1 covers 9 bases. The CDR3 has 14 amino acids. CDR1 and CDR2 (germline): SGHNT, YENEEA. The DNA of the CDR3 is TGTGCCGCTCGACAGGGGGTGACTTCCTACGGGCAGTACTTC. Its protein is CAARQGVTSYGQYF.

On this clonotype itself: This sequence may be a read error, since a much larger clone differs from it by one base. This rearrangement joins TRBV28 to TRBJ1-5; D gene ambiguous. The CDR3 totals 14 residues. CDR1 and CDR2 from the germline V gene are MDHEN and SYDVKM. CDR3 loop: CSSSLVGFNQPQHF. DNA of the CDR3: TGTTCCAGCAGTTTGGTGGGGTTCAATCAGCCCCAGCATTTT.

This rearrangement joins TRBV6-5 to TRBJ2-7, with D possibly being TRBD1 (5 bases). Trimming pared 9 bases from V and 10 bases from J, leaving 19 bases between. The CDR3 is 12 residues long. In germline, CDR1 is MNHEY, CDR2 SVGAGI. The DNA for the CDR3 is TGTGCCAGTGGACACGTCTCCTATGAACAGTACTTC. Translation: CASGHVSYEQYF.

In regard to this clonotype: The conserved phenylalanine or tryptophan normally closing the CDR3 is absent here, so this likely arose from a read error. This chain joins TRBV6-5 and TRBJ1-6; no clear D gene. The CDR3 runs 13 residues. Between the trimmed V and J ends, which lost 4 bases and 10 bases, there was a span of 11 bases. Per germline, CDR1 MNHEY and CDR2 SVGAGI. In nucleotides, the CDR3 is TGTGCCAGCAGTTTATGGGCGGTCTCACCCCTCCACATT. Its translation: CASSLWAVSPLHI.

Comments on this clonotype: This could be a read error, since a much larger clone is one nucleotide away. The genes are TRBV7-9 and TRBJ1-2; D might be TRBD1 (6 bases). This CDR3 has 14 residues. From germline, CDR1 is SEHNR and CDR2 FQNEAQ (reference sequence). This CDR3 is CASSFLGQGHGYIF. The CDR3 coding sequence is TGTGCCAGCAGCTTTCTGGGCCAGGGGCATGGCTACATCTTC.

About this clonotype itself: The junction shows a germline mismatch at one end, possibly a read error. The chain combines TRBV6-5 with TRBJ2-3; 7 positions match TRBD1. In germline, CDR1 is MNHEY, CDR2 SVGAGI. CDR3 length equals 15 residues. CDR3 protein: CASNQGQASTDTHYF. CDR3 sequence (DNA): TGTGCCAGCAACCAAGGACAGGCTAGCACAGATACGCATTATTTT.

This chain links TRBV5-8 with TRBJ1-5; no firm D call. Trimming shortened V by 3 bases and J by 0 bases, and 13 bases separated the two germline ends. Germline CDR1 reads SGHTS; CDR2 reads YDEGEE. The CDR3 length is 16 residues. In DNA form, the CDR3 reads TGTGCCAGCAGCTCTCTGGCAGCGTATAGCAATCAGCCCCAGCATTTT. Translating gives CASSSLAAYSNQPQHF.

Turning to this clonotype: Germline is not matched at one junction end, which may reflect a read error. V usage is TRBV6-5 and J usage is TRBJ2-1; 10 nucleotides match TRBD2. Germline V gene lookup returns CDR1 MNHEY and CDR2 SVGAGI. The CDR3 runs to 15 residues. CDR3 amino acids: CVSRRLAGEGNEQFF. CDR3 bases: TGTGTCAGCAGGCGGCTAGCGGGAGAGGGAAATGAACAGTTCTTC.